Listed below are T cell receptor beta chains from one sample, sequenced in a study of PD-L1 blockade in urothelial cancer. Only in-frame clones appear in the TCRdb table, and some are missing; sequencing was by immunoSEQ multiplex PCR. The sample lists about 52,000 clones; about 80% were seen once. Sequenced here: PBMCs, sampled around atezolizumab (anti-PD-L1) treatment. The receptor set was obtained from a man aged 45-65 years with urothelial cancer. Both conserved end residues are part of each CDR3. The order of the fields is CDR3 length, D gene, clone size, V gene, J gene, CDR3 protein, CDR3 DNA. The D gene is left open where the match is weak. A row's size may be missing; if present it is once, few, many or a size class.

len: 14
d_gene: .
abundance: .
v_gene: TRBV14
j_gene: TRBJ2-1
CDR3aa: CASSQERVGNEQFF
CDR3nt: TGTGCCAGCAGCCAAGAACGGGTGGGCAATGAGCAGTTCTTC

len: 14
d_gene: .
abundance: .
v_gene: TRBV5-4
j_gene: TRBJ1-6
CDR3aa: CASSLQGPNSPLHF
CDR3nt: TGTGCCAGCAGCTTGCAGGGGCCTAATTCACCCCTCCACTTT

len: 15
d_gene: .
abundance: .
v_gene: TRBV7-9
j_gene: TRBJ1-6
CDR3aa: CASTETNMNNSPLHF
CDR3nt: TGTGCCAGCACCGAGACTAACATGAATAATTCACCCCTCCACTTT

len: 17
d_gene: TRBD2
abundance: .
v_gene: TRBV4-3
j_gene: TRBJ2-2
CDR3aa: CASSPRRLAGGPGELFF
CDR3nt: TGCGCCAGCAGCCCACGTCGACTAGCGGGAGGGCCCGGGGAGCTGTTTTTT

len: 15
d_gene: TRBD1
abundance: .
v_gene: TRBV11-1
j_gene: TRBJ2-7
CDR3aa: CASSPTRDRAYEQYF
CDR3nt: TGTGCCAGCAGCCCGACCCGGGACAGGGCCTACGAGCAGTACTTC

len: 14
d_gene: .
abundance: .
v_gene: TRBV2
j_gene: TRBJ2-7
CDR3aa: CASSEGWGTYEQYF
CDR3nt: TGTGCCAGCAGTGAGGGGTGGGGGACTTACGAGCAGTACTTC

len: 15
d_gene: TRBD1
abundance: .
v_gene: TRBV7-8
j_gene: TRBJ2-7
CDR3aa: CASSLVRTGSYEQYF
CDR3nt: TGTGCCAGCAGCTTAGTCAGGACAGGGTCCTACGAGCAGTACTTC

len: 16
d_gene: TRBD1
abundance: once
v_gene: TRBV30
j_gene: TRBJ1-6
CDR3aa: CAWSPPGGTANSPLHF
CDR3nt: TGTGCCTGGAGTCCCCCAGGGGGGACAGCTAATTCACCCCTCCACTTT

len: 15
d_gene: TRBD2
abundance: .
v_gene: TRBV18
j_gene: TRBJ2-7
CDR3aa: CASSPPGVAGYEQYF
CDR3nt: TGTGCCAGCTCACCACCCGGGGTAGCGGGGTACGAGCAGTACTTC

len: 15
d_gene: TRBD1
abundance: .
v_gene: TRBV5-4
j_gene: TRBJ2-5
CDR3aa: CASSLPQGAQETQYF
CDR3nt: TGTGCCAGCAGCTTACCTCAGGGGGCCCAAGAGACCCAGTACTTC

len: 15
d_gene: .
abundance: .
v_gene: TRBV4-1
j_gene: TRBJ1-2
CDR3aa: CASSQDKAGNYGYTF
CDR3nt: TGCGCCAGCAGCCAAGATAAGGCAGGGAACTATGGCTACACCTTC

len: 13
d_gene: .
abundance: .
v_gene: TRBV2
j_gene: TRBJ2-1
CDR3aa: CASNPGSYNEQFF
CDR3nt: TGTGCCAGCAACCCGGGGTCCTACAATGAGCAGTTCTTC

len: 14
d_gene: .
abundance: .
v_gene: TRBV2
j_gene: TRBJ1-1
CDR3aa: CASSDGGADTEAFF
CDR3nt: TGTGCCAGCAGTGACGGGGGGGCTGACACTGAAGCTTTCTTT

len: 13
d_gene: .
abundance: .
v_gene: TRBV29-1
j_gene: TRBJ2-3
CDR3aa: CSAGGQNTDTQYF
CDR3nt: TGCAGCGCCGGCGGACAGAACACAGATACGCAGTATTTT

len: 17
d_gene: .
abundance: once
v_gene: TRBV10-2
j_gene: TRBJ2-2
CDR3aa: CASSEAPQGMNTGELFF
CDR3nt: TGCGCCAGCAGTGAGGCCCCCCAGGGTATGAACACCGGGGAGCTGTTTTTT

len: 19
d_gene: TRBD2
abundance: medium-sized
v_gene: TRBV5-4
j_gene: TRBJ2-2
CDR3aa: CASSDWGLATFANTGELFF
CDR3nt: TGTGCCAGCAGCGATTGGGGACTAGCGACCTTCGCGAACACCGGGGAGCTGTTTTTT

len: 15
d_gene: .
abundance: few
v_gene: TRBV6-5
j_gene: TRBJ1-1
CDR3aa: CASSYSIIGNTEAFF
CDR3nt: TGTGCCAGCAGTTACTCGATTATCGGGAACACTGAAGCTTTCTTT

len: 18
d_gene: TRBD2
abundance: .
v_gene: TRBV2
j_gene: TRBJ2-1
CDR3aa: CASRPVTSGASSYNEQFF
CDR3nt: TGTGCCAGCAGACCGGTTACTAGCGGGGCATCCTCCTACAATGAGCAGTTCTTC

len: 12
d_gene: TRBD1
abundance: .
v_gene: TRBV30
j_gene: TRBJ2-5
CDR3aa: CAWVTGGETQYF
CDR3nt: TGTGCCTGGGTTACAGGGGGAGAGACCCAGTACTTC

len: 15
d_gene: .
abundance: .
v_gene: TRBV23-1
j_gene: TRBJ2-3
CDR3aa: CASSQSSRSTDTQYF
CDR3nt: TGCGCCAGCAGTCAATCGTCCAGAAGCACAGATACGCAGTATTTT

len: 17
d_gene: TRBD2
abundance: once
v_gene: TRBV11-2
j_gene: TRBJ2-2
CDR3aa: CASTPAPTSGNTGELFF
CDR3nt: TGTGCCAGCACCCCAGCGCCCACTAGCGGGAACACCGGGGAGCTGTTTTTT

len: 12
d_gene: .
abundance: .
v_gene: TRBV7-2
j_gene: TRBJ2-1
CDR3aa: CASSSPGNEQFF
CDR3nt: TGTGCCAGCAGCTCCCCGGGGAATGAGCAGTTCTTC

len: 17
d_gene: .
abundance: .
v_gene: TRBV12-5
j_gene: TRBJ2-5
CDR3aa: CASGFGPNGTLRGTQYF
CDR3nt: TGTGCTAGTGGTTTTGGCCCCAACGGGACACTGCGAGGGACCCAGTACTTC

len: 14
d_gene: .
abundance: .
v_gene: TRBV4-3
j_gene: TRBJ2-3
CDR3aa: CASSPRGGADTQYF
CDR3nt: TGCGCCAGCAGCCCCCGCGGGGGCGCAGATACGCAGTATTTT

len: 14
d_gene: TRBD1
abundance: .
v_gene: TRBV6-5
j_gene: TRBJ2-7
CDR3aa: CASSYRGGGYEQYF
CDR3nt: TGTGCCAGCAGTTACAGAGGGGGCGGATACGAGCAGTACTTC

len: 15
d_gene: .
abundance: .
v_gene: TRBV6-4
j_gene: TRBJ2-3
CDR3aa: CASSDSKTGADTQYF
CDR3nt: TGTGCCAGCAGTGACTCGAAGACAGGTGCAGATACGCAGTATTTT

len: 14
d_gene: .
abundance: once
v_gene: TRBV5-1
j_gene: TRBJ2-2
CDR3aa: CASSLQGVTGELFF
CDR3nt: TGCGCCAGCAGTTTACAGGGTGTAACCGGGGAGCTGTTTTTT

len: 16
d_gene: .
abundance: .
v_gene: TRBV27
j_gene: TRBJ2-1
CDR3aa: CASSLQAVSSYNEQFF
CDR3nt: TGTGCCAGCAGTCTGCAAGCGGTGAGCTCCTACAATGAGCAGTTCTTC

len: 17
d_gene: .
abundance: .
v_gene: TRBV5-6
j_gene: TRBJ2-1
CDR3aa: CASSTSDGPSVYNEQFF
CDR3nt: TGTGCCAGCAGCACGTCGGACGGACCTAGCGTATACAATGAGCAGTTCTTC

len: 14
d_gene: .
abundance: .
v_gene: TRBV7-8
j_gene: TRBJ2-7
CDR3aa: CASSLGTTSYEQYF
CDR3nt: TGTGCCAGCAGCTTAGGGACTACCTCCTACGAGCAGTACTTC

len: 12
d_gene: .
abundance: .
v_gene: TRBV5-8
j_gene: TRBJ2-7
CDR3aa: CASSYSPYEQYF
CDR3nt: TGTGCCAGCAGCTACTCACCCTACGAGCAGTACTTC

len: 13
d_gene: TRBD1
abundance: once
v_gene: TRBV5-6
j_gene: TRBJ1-2
CDR3aa: CASSSDRAYGYTF
CDR3nt: TGTGCCAGCAGCTCGGACAGGGCCTATGGCTACACCTTC

len: 15
d_gene: TRBD1
abundance: .
v_gene: TRBV11-2
j_gene: TRBJ1-3
CDR3aa: CASSQGTGGGNTIYF
CDR3nt: TGTGCCAGCAGCCAAGGGACAGGGGGTGGAAACACCATATATTTT

len: 13
d_gene: .
abundance: .
v_gene: TRBV7-3
j_gene: TRBJ2-2
CDR3aa: CASSPLATGELFF
CDR3nt: TGTGCCAGCAGCCCCTTAGCCACCGGGGAGCTGTTTTTT

len: 17
d_gene: .
abundance: .
v_gene: TRBV12-2
j_gene: TRBJ2-3
CDR3aa: CASRRWTGRAGTDTQYF
CDR3nt: TGTGCAAGTCGCCGATGGACAGGGAGAGCGGGCACAGATACGCAGTATTTT

len: 17
d_gene: .
abundance: few
v_gene: TRBV19
j_gene: TRBJ1-5
CDR3aa: CASSIGAGRGSNQPQHF
CDR3nt: TGTGCCAGTAGTATCGGGGCAGGGAGGGGTAGCAATCAGCCCCAGCATTTT

len: 15
d_gene: TRBD1
abundance: .
v_gene: TRBV27
j_gene: TRBJ1-5
CDR3aa: CASTSGGQGNQPQHF
CDR3nt: TGTGCCAGCACCTCGGGGGGACAGGGAAATCAGCCCCAGCATTTT

len: 14
d_gene: .
abundance: .
v_gene: TRBV6-5
j_gene: TRBJ1-3
CDR3aa: CASSPLTNGNTIYF
CDR3nt: TGTGCCAGCAGTCCCCTGACAAACGGAAACACCATATATTTT

len: 15
d_gene: TRBD1
abundance: .
v_gene: TRBV27
j_gene: TRBJ1-2
CDR3aa: CASTLTGTGVYGYTF
CDR3nt: TGTGCCAGCACCTTAACCGGGACAGGGGTTTATGGCTACACCTTC

len: 15
d_gene: TRBD1
abundance: .
v_gene: TRBV5-6
j_gene: TRBJ2-2
CDR3aa: CASSPRQGAGGELFF
CDR3nt: TGTGCCAGCAGCCCCCGACAGGGGGCGGGCGGGGAGCTGTTTTTT

len: 17
d_gene: TRBD2
abundance: .
v_gene: TRBV7-9
j_gene: TRBJ2-2
CDR3aa: CASSSIMGGGNTGELFF
CDR3nt: TGTGCCAGCAGCTCTATCATGGGCGGGGGGAACACCGGGGAGCTGTTTTTT

len: 13
d_gene: TRBD2
abundance: .
v_gene: TRBV27
j_gene: TRBJ2-7
CDR3aa: CASSSRTSGRQYF
CDR3nt: TGTGCCAGCAGTTCGAGGACTAGCGGCCGGCAGTACTTC

len: 16
d_gene: TRBD2
abundance: .
v_gene: TRBV5-1
j_gene: TRBJ2-1
CDR3aa: CASSWGTSGGYNEQFF
CDR3nt: TGCGCCAGCAGCTGGGGGACTAGCGGAGGATACAATGAGCAGTTCTTC

len: 16
d_gene: TRBD2
abundance: .
v_gene: TRBV10-2
j_gene: TRBJ2-5
CDR3aa: CASSVGAGGPGGTQYF
CDR3nt: TGCGCCAGCAGTGTGGGAGCGGGGGGCCCTGGGGGGACCCAGTACTTC

len: 16
d_gene: TRBD1
abundance: .
v_gene: TRBV18
j_gene: TRBJ2-1
CDR3aa: CASSPILGQALNEQFF
CDR3nt: TGTGCCAGCTCACCAATCTTGGGACAGGCCCTCAATGAGCAGTTCTTC

len: 15
d_gene: TRBD2
abundance: .
v_gene: TRBV7-8
j_gene: TRBJ2-3
CDR3aa: CASSHTREGGGTQYF
CDR3nt: TGTGCCAGCAGCCATACGCGGGAGGGTGGCGGTACGCAGTATTTT

len: 13
d_gene: .
abundance: once
v_gene: TRBV19
j_gene: TRBJ1-1
CDR3aa: CASSSGGGPEAFF
CDR3nt: TGTGCCAGTAGCTCCGGGGGGGGCCCTGAAGCTTTCTTT

len: 15
d_gene: .
abundance: .
v_gene: TRBV14
j_gene: TRBJ1-6
CDR3aa: CASSQDPSGNAPLHF
CDR3nt: TGTGCCAGCAGCCAAGATCCGTCGGGGAATGCACCCCTCCACTTT

len: 14
d_gene: TRBD1
abundance: .
v_gene: TRBV5-4
j_gene: TRBJ1-4
CDR3aa: CASSLKGAGEKLFF
CDR3nt: TGTGCCAGCAGCTTGAAGGGGGCGGGAGAAAAACTGTTTTTT